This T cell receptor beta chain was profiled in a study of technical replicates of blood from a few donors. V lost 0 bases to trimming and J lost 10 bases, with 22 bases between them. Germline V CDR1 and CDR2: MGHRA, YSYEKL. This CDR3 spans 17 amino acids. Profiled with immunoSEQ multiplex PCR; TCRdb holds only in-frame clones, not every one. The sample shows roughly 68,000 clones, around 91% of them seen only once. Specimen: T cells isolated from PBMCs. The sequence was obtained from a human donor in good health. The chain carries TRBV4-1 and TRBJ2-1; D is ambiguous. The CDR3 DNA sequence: TGCGCCAGCAGCCAAGAGGTTTATAGCCCCCCACGGCGCGAGCAGTTCTTC. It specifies CASSQEVYSPPRREQFF.